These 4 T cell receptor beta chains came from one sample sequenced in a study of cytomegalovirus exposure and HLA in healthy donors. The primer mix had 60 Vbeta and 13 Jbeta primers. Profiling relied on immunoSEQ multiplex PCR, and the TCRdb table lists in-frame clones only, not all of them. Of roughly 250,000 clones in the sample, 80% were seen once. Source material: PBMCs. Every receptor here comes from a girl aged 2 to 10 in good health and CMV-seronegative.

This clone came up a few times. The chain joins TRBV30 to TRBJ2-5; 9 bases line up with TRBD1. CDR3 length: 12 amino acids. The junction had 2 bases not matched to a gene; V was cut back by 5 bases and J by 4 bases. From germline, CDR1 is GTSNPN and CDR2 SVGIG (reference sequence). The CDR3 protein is CAWDRGGETQYF. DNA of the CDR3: TGTGCCTGGGACAGGGGGGGAGAGACCCAGTACTTC.

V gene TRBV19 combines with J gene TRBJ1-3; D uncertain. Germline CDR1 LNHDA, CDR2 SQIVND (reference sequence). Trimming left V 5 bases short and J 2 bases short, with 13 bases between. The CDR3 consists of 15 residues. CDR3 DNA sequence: TGTGCCAGTAGTGCCCAGCCCAGCGCTGGAAACACCATATATTTT. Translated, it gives CASSAQPSAGNTIYF. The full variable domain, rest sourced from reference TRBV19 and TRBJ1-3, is DGGITQSPKYLFRKEGQNVTLSCEQNLNHDAMYWYRQDPGQGLRLIYYSQIVNDFQKGDIAEGYSVSREKKESFPLTVTSAQKNPTAFYLCASSAQPSAGNTIYFGEGSWLTVV.

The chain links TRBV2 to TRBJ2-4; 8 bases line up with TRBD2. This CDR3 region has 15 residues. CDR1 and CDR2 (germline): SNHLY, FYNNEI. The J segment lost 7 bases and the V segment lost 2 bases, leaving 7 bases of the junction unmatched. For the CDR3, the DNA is TGTGCCAGCAGTGAACTAGCGGGCGGTCAGAACATTCAGTACTTC. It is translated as CASSELAGGQNIQYF. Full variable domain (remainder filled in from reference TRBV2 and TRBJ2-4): EPEVTQTPSHQVTQMGQEVILRCVPISNHLYFYWYRQILGQKVEFLVSFYNNEISEKSEIFDDQFSVERPDGSNFTLKIRSTKLEDSAMYFCASSELAGGQNIQYFGAGTRLSVL.

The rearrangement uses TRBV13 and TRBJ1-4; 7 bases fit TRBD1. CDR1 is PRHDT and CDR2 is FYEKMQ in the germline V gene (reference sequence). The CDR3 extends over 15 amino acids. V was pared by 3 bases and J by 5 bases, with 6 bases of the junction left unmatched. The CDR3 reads CASSLGQTINEKLFF. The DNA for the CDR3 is TGTGCCAGCAGCTTGGGACAGACCATAAATGAAAAACTGTTTTTT.